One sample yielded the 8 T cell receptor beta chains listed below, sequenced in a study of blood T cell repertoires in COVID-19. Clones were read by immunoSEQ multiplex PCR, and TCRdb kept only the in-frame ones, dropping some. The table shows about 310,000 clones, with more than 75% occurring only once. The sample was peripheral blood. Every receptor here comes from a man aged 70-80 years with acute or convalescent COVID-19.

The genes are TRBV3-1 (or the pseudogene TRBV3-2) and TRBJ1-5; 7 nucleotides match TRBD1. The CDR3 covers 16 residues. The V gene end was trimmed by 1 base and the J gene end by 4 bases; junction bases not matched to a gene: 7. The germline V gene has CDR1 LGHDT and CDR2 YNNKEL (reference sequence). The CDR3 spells CASSQGTGDGNQPQHF. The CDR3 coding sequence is TGTGCCAGCAGCCAAGGAACAGGGGACGGAAATCAGCCCCAGCATTTT.

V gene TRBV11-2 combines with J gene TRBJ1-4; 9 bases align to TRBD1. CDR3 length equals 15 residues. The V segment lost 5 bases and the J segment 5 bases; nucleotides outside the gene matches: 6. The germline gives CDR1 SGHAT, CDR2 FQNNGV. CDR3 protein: CASSGGTGRNEKLFF. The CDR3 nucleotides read TGTGCCAGCAGCGGGGGGACAGGGAGGAATGAAAAACTGTTTTTT.

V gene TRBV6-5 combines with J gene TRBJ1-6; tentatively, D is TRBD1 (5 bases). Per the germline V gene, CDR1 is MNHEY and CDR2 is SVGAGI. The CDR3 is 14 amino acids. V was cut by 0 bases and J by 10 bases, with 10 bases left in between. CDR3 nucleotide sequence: TGTGCCAGCAGTTACTCGGCAGGGTTGTCACCCCTCCACTTT. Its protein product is CASSYSAGLSPLHF.

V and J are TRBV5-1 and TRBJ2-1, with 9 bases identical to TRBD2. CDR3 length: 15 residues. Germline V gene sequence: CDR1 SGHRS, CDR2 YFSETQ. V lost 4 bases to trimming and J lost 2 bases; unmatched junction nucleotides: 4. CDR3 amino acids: CASSGSGGTYNEQFF. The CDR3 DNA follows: TGCGCCAGCAGCGGTAGCGGGGGTACCTACAATGAGCAGTTCTTC.

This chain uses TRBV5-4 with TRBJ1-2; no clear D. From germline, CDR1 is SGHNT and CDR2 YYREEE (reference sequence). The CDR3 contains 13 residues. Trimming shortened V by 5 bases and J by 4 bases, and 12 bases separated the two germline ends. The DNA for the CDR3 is TGTGCCAGCAGGCAGGATCCTCTCTATGGCTACACCTTC. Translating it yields CASRQDPLYGYTF.

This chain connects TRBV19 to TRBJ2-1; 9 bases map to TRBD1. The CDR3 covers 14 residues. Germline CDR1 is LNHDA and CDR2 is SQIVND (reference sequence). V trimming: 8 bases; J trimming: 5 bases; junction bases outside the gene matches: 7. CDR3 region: CASCRDRANNEQFF. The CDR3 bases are TGTGCCAGTTGCCGGGACAGGGCTAACAATGAGCAGTTCTTC. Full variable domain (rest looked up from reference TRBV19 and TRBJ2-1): DGGITQSPKYLFRKEGQNVTLSCEQNLNHDAMYWYRQDPGQGLRLIYYSQIVNDFQKGDIAEGYSVSREKKESFPLTVTSAQKNPTAFYLCASCRDRANNEQFFGPGTRLTVL.

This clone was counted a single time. CDR3 in DNA: TGTGCCTGGAGTGTAAATCCGGATCAGCCCCAGCATTTT. This gives the protein CAWSVNPDQPQHF. V is TRBV30 and J is TRBJ1-5, with D uncertain. Germline CDR1 GTSNPN, CDR2 SVGIG (reference sequence). This CDR3 spans 13 amino acids. Deletions cut 0 bases from V and 5 bases from J, with 8 bases between. Supplemented by reference TRBV30 and TRBJ1-5, the full variable domain reads SQTIHQWPATLVQPVGSPLSLECTVEGTSNPNLYWYRQAAGRGLQLLFYSVGIGQISSEVPQNLSASRPQDRQFILSSKKLLLSDSGFYLCAWSVNPDQPQHFGDGTRLSIL.

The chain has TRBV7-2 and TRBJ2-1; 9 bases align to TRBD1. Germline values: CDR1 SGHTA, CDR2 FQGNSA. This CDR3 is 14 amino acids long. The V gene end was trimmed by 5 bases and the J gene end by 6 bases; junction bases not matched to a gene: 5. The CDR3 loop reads CASSKPGQGNEQFF. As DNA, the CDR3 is TGTGCCAGCAGCAAGCCGGGACAGGGCAATGAGCAGTTCTTC. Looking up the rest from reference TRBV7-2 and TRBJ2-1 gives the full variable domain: GAGVSQSPSNKVTEKGKDVELRCDPISGHTALYWYRQSLGQGLEFLIYFQGNSAPDKSGLPSDRFSAERTGGSVSTLTIQRTQQEDSAVYLCASSKPGQGNEQFFGPGTRLTVL.